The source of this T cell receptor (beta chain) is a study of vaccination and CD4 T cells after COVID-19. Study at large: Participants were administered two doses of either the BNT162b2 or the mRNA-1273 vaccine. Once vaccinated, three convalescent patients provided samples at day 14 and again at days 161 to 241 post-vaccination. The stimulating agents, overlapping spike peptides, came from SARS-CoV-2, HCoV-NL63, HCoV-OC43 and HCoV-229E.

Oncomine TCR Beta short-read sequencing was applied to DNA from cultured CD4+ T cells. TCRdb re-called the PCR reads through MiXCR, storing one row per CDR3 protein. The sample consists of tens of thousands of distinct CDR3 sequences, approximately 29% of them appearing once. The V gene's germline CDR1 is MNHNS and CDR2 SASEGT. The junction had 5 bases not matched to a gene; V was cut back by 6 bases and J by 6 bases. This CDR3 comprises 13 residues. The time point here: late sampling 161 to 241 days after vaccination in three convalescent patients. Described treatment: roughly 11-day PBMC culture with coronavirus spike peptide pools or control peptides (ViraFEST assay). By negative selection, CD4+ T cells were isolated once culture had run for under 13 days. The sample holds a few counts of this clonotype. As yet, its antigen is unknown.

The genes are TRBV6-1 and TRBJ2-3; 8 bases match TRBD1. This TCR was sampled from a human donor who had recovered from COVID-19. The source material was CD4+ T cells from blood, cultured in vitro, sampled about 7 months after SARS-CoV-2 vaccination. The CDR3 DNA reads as TGTGCCAGCAGGTGGACAGGGAAGGATACGCAGTATTTT. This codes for CASRWTGKDTQYF.